This T cell receptor beta chain came from a study of T cell repertoires in cytomegalovirus infection. Broader study findings: Dominant in the ex vivo response were TCR beta clonotypes restricted by HLA-C and specific for CMV.

In TCRdb, the reads were re-called with MiXCR into one record per CDR3 protein. The sample shows roughly 350,000 distinct CDR3 sequences, approximately 30% of them seen only once. The germline V gene encodes CDR1 SEHNR and CDR2 FQNEAQ (reference sequence). The CDR3 is 17 amino acids. Trimming cost V 5 bases and J 4 bases; bases outside gene matches: 15. With regard to this clonotype: Antigen: not known.

The chain has TRBV7-9 and TRBJ2-3; 7 positions match TRBD2. This receptor was taken from a human donor in good health (CMV status not recorded). Some clones in this sample may be carry-over from other donors' samples. The specimen comprised cultured PBMCs, sampled from culture after CMV antigen stimulation. The CDR3 loop is CASSPLLSGRAADTQYF. The CDR3 coding sequence is TGTGCCAGCAGCCCACTTTTATCGGGGAGGGCCGCAGATACGCAGTATTTT.